The 32 T cell receptor beta chains listed next were all sequenced from one sample in a study of blood T cell repertoires in COVID-19. Generated by immunoSEQ multiplex PCR, the TCRdb table keeps only in-frame clones and is missing some. The sample lists about 360,000 clones, approximately 80% seen once, with about 1% in the top ten. The sequencing sample was made of peripheral blood. The receptors stem from a human donor with acute or convalescent COVID-19. The donor label of this sample is uncertain.

The V call is TRBV20-1, the J call TRBJ1-1; no clear D gene. V lost 3 bases and J 8 bases, leaving 16 bases between the germline ends. This CDR3 has 13 residues. CDR1 and CDR2 (germline): DFQATT, SNEGSKA (reference sequence). The CDR3 protein is CSASRGLRGEAFF. In nucleotides, the CDR3 is TGCAGTGCTAGTAGAGGTCTTCGGGGAGAAGCTTTCTTT.

The chain joins TRBV6-1 to TRBJ2-7; 7 bases are shared with TRBD2. CDR3 length: 15 residues. V was pared by 0 bases and J by 2 bases, with 4 bases of the junction left unmatched. Germline CDR1 reads MNHNS; CDR2 reads SASEGT. CDR3 protein: CASSEAGAGAYEQYF. The CDR3 DNA reads TGTGCCAGCAGTGAAGCCGGGGCGGGGGCCTACGAGCAGTACTTC.

The chain recombines TRBV28 with TRBJ1-3; D not resolved. Germline assignment: CDR1 MDHEN and CDR2 SYDVKM. The CDR3 totals 16 residues. With 7 bases removed from V and 0 bases from J, the gap between germline ends came to 16 bases. For the CDR3, the DNA is TGTGCCAGCAAAGAACTCGGACTGCCCTCTGGAAACACCATATATTTT. It translates to CASKELGLPSGNTIYF. Looking up the rest from reference TRBV28 and TRBJ1-3 gives the full variable domain: DVKVTQSSRYLVKRTGEKVFLECVQDMDHENMFWYRQDPGLGLRLIYFSYDVKMKEKGDIPEGYSVSREKKERFSLILESASTNQTSMYLCASKELGLPSGNTIYFGEGSWLTVV.

The chain employs TRBV12-3 or TRBV12-4 and TRBJ1-1; possibly TRBD1 for D (5 bases). V lost 5 bases to trimming and J lost 6 bases, with 10 bases between them. The CDR3 is 12 amino acids. DNA for the CDR3: TGTGCCAGCAGTATAACAGGAGCTGAAGCTTTCTTT. Translation gives CASSITGAEAFF.

The genes are TRBV3-1 (or the pseudogene TRBV3-2) and TRBJ1-2; maybe TRBD1 (6 bases). Germline-derived CDR1 and CDR2 are LGHDT and YNNKEL (reference sequence). The CDR3 loop spans 16 amino acids. Trimming took 1 base from V and 5 from J, leaving 17 bases between them. The DNA for the CDR3 is TGTGCCAGCAGCCAAGTTGGGGGTGCAGGGGCTTATGGCTACACCTTC. Protein product: CASSQVGGAGAYGYTF.

The V call is TRBV2, the J call TRBJ1-6; D gene uncertain. The CDR3 runs to 12 residues. CDR1 and CDR2 from the germline V gene are SNHLY and FYNNEI. The V end was cut by 8 bases, the J end by 14 bases, with 16 bases between. The CDR3 sequence is CASERASGALHF. The CDR3 nucleotides are TGTGCCAGCGAGAGGGCTTCTGGGGCCCTCCACTTT.

The chain recombines TRBV10-3 with TRBJ1-2; TRBD1 agrees at 7 bases. This CDR3 has 15 residues. The J segment lost 4 bases and the V segment lost 0 bases, leaving 5 bases of the junction unmatched. The V gene's germline CDR1 is ENHRY and CDR2 SYGVKD. CDR3 sequence: CAISESPQGSYGYTF. CDR3 in DNA: TGTGCCATCAGTGAGTCTCCACAGGGGAGCTATGGCTACACCTTC.

This clone was counted between two and nine times. The rearrangement uses TRBV11-2 and TRBJ1-2; 9 bases match TRBD1. The CDR3 covers 14 residues. Germline CDR1 reads SGHAT; CDR2 reads FQNNGV. With V trimmed by 5 bases and J by 8 bases, 9 bases remained unmatched. The DNA for the CDR3 is TGTGCCAGCAGCCGTCTGGGACAGGGTTTAGGCTACACCTTC. Its protein is CASSRLGQGLGYTF. Using reference TRBV11-2 and TRBJ1-2 for the parts outside the CDR3, the full variable domain is EAGVAQSPRYKIIEKRQSVAFWCNPISGHATLYWYQQILGQGPKLLIQFQNNGVVDDSQLPKDRFSAERLKGVDSTLKIQPAKLEDSAVYLCASSRLGQGLGYTFGSGTRLTVV.

The sample holds a few counts of this clone. The chain is built from TRBV7-8 and TRBJ1-5; D is uncertain. The CDR3 runs to 15 residues. The germline V gene encodes CDR1 SGHVS and CDR2 FQNEAQ. Trimming took 4 bases from V and 3 from J, leaving 13 bases between them. CDR3 bases: TGTGCCAGCAGCTCCGAAAGACATATCAATCAGCCCCAGCATTTT. Its protein is CASSSERHINQPQHF.

This sequence joins TRBV7-2 and TRBJ1-6, with D tentatively TRBD1 (5 bases). The ends were cut back, 0 bases at V and 10 bases at J, with 10 bases in the middle. Germline assignment: CDR1 SGHTA and CDR2 FQGNSA. The CDR3 extends over 14 amino acids. The chain's CDR3 is CASSLAGNRSPLHF. CDR3 in DNA: TGTGCCAGCAGCTTAGCGGGGAACAGGTCACCCCTCCACTTT.

The chain has TRBV5-4 and TRBJ2-5, with a weak D call TRBD2 (7 bases). This CDR3 region has 16 residues. With 4 bases removed from V and 0 bases from J, the gap between germline ends came to 16 bases. Germline V gene data show CDR1 as SGHNT and CDR2 as YYREEE (reference sequence). CDR3 residues: CASSRGARDNQETQYF. CDR3 nucleotides: TGTGCCAGCAGCCGGGGGGCCCGGGACAACCAAGAGACCCAGTACTTC.

The rearrangement uses TRBV7-2 and TRBJ1-4, with unresolved D. CDR1 and CDR2 from the germline V gene are SGHTA and FQGNSA. V was shortened by 5 bases and J by 0 bases, with 22 bases between the two germline ends. The CDR3 loop spans 19 amino acids. This CDR3 is CASSPARGFIIATNEKLFF. CDR3 bases: TGTGCCAGCAGCCCAGCCCGAGGGTTCATCATTGCAACTAATGAAAAACTGTTTTTT.

J is TRBJ1-6 and V is TRBV7-9, with D possibly being TRBD1 (5 bases). V was shortened by 7 bases and J by 6 bases, with 16 bases between the two germline ends. CDR3 length equals 15 residues. CDR1 SEHNR and CDR2 FQNEAQ come from the germline V gene (reference sequence). CDR3 DNA: TGTGCCAGCAACCCCGGCGACAGTCCTAATTCACCCCTCCACTTT. Its protein product is CASNPGDSPNSPLHF.

This sequence joins TRBV6-5 and TRBJ2-5; 8 positions agree with TRBD1. In germline, CDR1 is MNHEY, CDR2 SVGAGI. The V and J ends lost 10 bases and 5 bases, in that order; junction bases with no gene match: 3. The CDR3 is made up of 11 amino acids. CDR3: CAIRTGETQYF. The CDR3, as DNA: TGTGCCATTCGGACAGGGGAGACCCAGTACTTC.

This chain uses TRBV28 with TRBJ1-5, with a possible D match to TRBD1 (5 bases). CDR1 is MDHEN and CDR2 is SYDVKM in the germline V gene. The ends were cut back, 2 bases at V and 5 bases at J, with 10 bases in the middle. This CDR3 is 14 amino acids long. The CDR3 protein is CASSLGQGHQPQHF. In DNA, the CDR3 is TGTGCCAGCAGTTTAGGGCAGGGTCATCAGCCCCAGCATTTT. Together with reference TRBV28 and TRBJ1-5, the CDR3 gives the full variable domain: DVKVTQSSRYLVKRTGEKVFLECVQDMDHENMFWYRQDPGLGLRLIYFSYDVKMKEKGDIPEGYSVSREKKERFSLILESASTNQTSMYLCASSLGQGHQPQHFGDGTRLSIL.

The chain carries TRBV14 and TRBJ2-5; tentative D call: TRBD2 (6 bases). The germline CDR1 and CDR2 sequences are SGHDN and FVKESK. The CDR3 is made up of 17 amino acids. Between the trimmed V and J ends, which lost 1 base and 7 bases, there was a span of 22 bases. The CDR3 loop reads CASSQGSERAWRGTQYF. CDR3 in DNA: TGTGCCAGCAGCCAAGGGTCGGAGCGGGCCTGGAGGGGGACCCAGTACTTC.

This chain links TRBV9 with TRBJ2-1; TRBD1 is a possible D gene (6 bases). Germline V gives CDR1 SGDLS, CDR2 YYNGEE. CDR3 length: 14 amino acids. The V gene lost 4 bases and the J gene lost 6 bases, with 14 bases spanning the gap. CDR3 DNA sequence: TGTGCCAGCAGCCGACAGGCGGGTTCCAATGAGCAGTTCTTC. Residues: CASSRQAGSNEQFF.

This sequence joins TRBV30 and TRBJ2-5; tentatively, D is TRBD1 (7 bases). The CDR3 has 17 residues. V was shortened by 8 bases and J by 2 bases, with 27 bases between the two germline ends. The V gene's germline CDR1 is GTSNPN and CDR2 SVGIG (reference sequence). The CDR3 spells CAGTRGGTAGTQETQYF. The CDR3 coding sequence is TGTGCCGGCACTAGGGGCGGGACAGCCGGAACTCAAGAGACCCAGTACTTC.

The V call is TRBV14, the J call TRBJ2-3, with a possible D match to TRBD1 (6 bases). The V end was cut by 0 bases, the J end by 0 bases, with 10 bases between. This CDR3 has 16 residues. Looked up from germline, CDR1 is SGHDN and CDR2 is FVKESK. The CDR3 bases are TGTGCCAGCAGCCAAGATTCAGGGGTCAGCACAGATACGCAGTATTTT. Translation gives CASSQDSGVSTDTQYF.

This clone was found once. The chain combines TRBV19 with TRBJ2-1; 11 bases fit TRBD2. CDR1 is LNHDA, CDR2 SQIVND, per germline (reference sequence). V shed 5 bases and J 8 bases; nucleotides not matched to a gene: 8. This CDR3 is 15 amino acids long. The CDR3 sequence is CASSPQLAGVDEQFF. CDR3 in DNA: TGTGCCAGTAGTCCCCAACTAGCGGGAGTTGATGAGCAGTTCTTC.

This clone was detected a few times. Different DNA sequences within this sample yield the same CDR3. The chain carries TRBV2 and TRBJ2-5; tentative D call: TRBD2 (5 bases). The germline CDR1 and CDR2 sequences are SNHLY and FYNNEI. CDR3 length: 14 amino acids. V gave up 5 bases and J gave up 2 bases, with 12 bases separating them. This CDR3 reads CASSLSRDQETQYF. In nucleotides, the CDR3 is TGTGCCAGCAGTCTGTCTCGGGATCAAGAGACCCAGTACTTC.

The chain employs TRBV2 and TRBJ2-1, with 8 nucleotides matching TRBD2. CDR1 is SNHLY and CDR2 is FYNNEI in the germline V gene. CDR3 length: 13 amino acids. Unmatched junction bases numbered 2, after V lost 6 bases and J lost 4 bases. The CDR3 protein is CASRAGEYNEQFF. Here the CDR3 DNA reads TGTGCCAGCAGAGCGGGAGAATACAATGAGCAGTTCTTC.

The gene calls are TRBV29-1 and TRBJ2-7; TRBD2 might be the D (6 bases). Trimming took off 4 bases at V and 3 bases at J, with 13 bases between the two ends. CDR3 length: 13 amino acids. CDR1 is SQVTM, CDR2 ANQGSEA, per germline. CDR3 region: CSVVEGLGYEQYF. The CDR3 DNA sequence: TGCAGCGTTGTGGAGGGACTGGGCTACGAGCAGTACTTC.

V and J are TRBV6-1 and TRBJ2-5; TRBD2 agrees at 9 bases. The CDR3 loop spans 15 amino acids. Germline-derived CDR1 and CDR2 are MNHNS and SASEGT. The V gene end was trimmed by 2 bases and the J gene end by 5 bases; junction bases not matched to a gene: 6. This CDR3 is CASSERGGRAETQYF. The CDR3 region has the DNA TGTGCCAGCAGTGAAAGGGGCGGGAGGGCTGAGACCCAGTACTTC.

V gene TRBV6-1 combines with J gene TRBJ1-2, with TRBD1 matching over 8 bases. Germline loops: CDR1 MNHNS, CDR2 SASEGT. This CDR3 is built from 15 residues. V lost 3 bases and J lost 4; bases outside the gene matches: 7. The CDR3 nucleotides read TGTGCCAGCAGTGACGGACAGGGCTGGGGCTATGGCTACACCTTC. Its translation is CASSDGQGWGYGYTF.

This chain joins TRBV25-1 and TRBJ1-6; 7 bases align to TRBD1. The CDR3 is 15 amino acids. CDR1 is MGHDK and CDR2 is SYGVNS in the germline V gene. V shed 1 base and J 6 bases; nucleotides not matched to a gene: 3. The CDR3 bases are TGTGCCAGCAGTGAATTCGGACAGGCTAATTCACCCCTCCACTTT. This encodes CASSEFGQANSPLHF.

This clone was picked up a small number of times. This chain links TRBV14 with TRBJ1-6, with a tentative D call TRBD1 (6 bases). V was cut by 3 bases and J by 9 bases, with 15 bases left in between. The CDR3 spans 15 residues. The V gene's germline CDR1 is SGHDN and CDR2 FVKESK. The CDR3 here is CASSQRTGLSSPLHF. The CDR3 DNA follows: TGTGCCAGCAGCCAGAGAACAGGGTTATCTTCACCCCTCCACTTT.

The genes are TRBV6-5 and TRBJ2-7, with TRBD1 matching over 7 bases. CDR3 size: 12 residues. Trimming removed 8 bases from V and 2 bases from J; junction bases left unmatched: 3. Per the germline V gene, CDR1 is MNHEY and CDR2 is SVGAGI. The CDR3 sequence is CASGDRAYEQYF. The CDR3 coding sequence is TGTGCCAGCGGGGACAGAGCCTACGAGCAGTACTTC.

CDR3 coding DNA: TGTGCCAGTAGTATAGCTAGCGGGAGTTCCTACGAGCAGTACTTC. It specifies CASSIASGSSYEQYF. The V and J genes are TRBV19 and TRBJ2-7; 10 bases line up with TRBD2. V trimming: 1 base; J trimming: 1 base; junction bases outside the gene matches: 1. The V gene's germline CDR1 is LNHDA and CDR2 SQIVND (reference sequence). The CDR3 runs 15 residues.

This chain uses TRBV13 with TRBJ1-2; D may be TRBD1 (6 bases). This CDR3 comprises 15 residues. Deletions cut 4 bases from V and 0 bases from J, with 12 bases between. From germline, CDR1 is PRHDT and CDR2 FYEKMQ (reference sequence). In DNA, the CDR3 is TGTGCCAGCAGCTGGCCTTCAGGGGCTAACTATGGCTACACCTTC. Translated: CASSWPSGANYGYTF.

A word on this clone: Other nucleotide sequences from this sample produce the same CDR3. The chain combines TRBV2 with TRBJ1-6; TRBD1 aligns across 8 bases. This CDR3 region has 13 residues. V was pared by 6 bases and J by 10 bases, with 5 bases of the junction left unmatched. CDR1 SNHLY and CDR2 FYNNEI come from the germline V gene. CDR3 nucleotide sequence: TGTGCCAGCAGGGACAGGGAGTACTCACCCCTCCACTTT. Translation gives CASRDREYSPLHF. The full variable domain, rest sourced from reference TRBV2 and TRBJ1-6, is EPEVTQTPSHQVTQMGQEVILRCVPISNHLYFYWYRQILGQKVEFLVSFYNNEISEKSEIFDDQFSVERPDGSNFTLKIRSTKLEDSAMYFCASRDREYSPLHFGNGTRLTVT.

For the CDR3, the DNA is TGTGCCAGCAGCCAGGGCGCACAGTTCAATCAGCCCCAGCATTTT. Its translation is CASSQGAQFNQPQHF. V is TRBV7-9 and J is TRBJ1-5; perhaps TRBD1 as D (5 bases). From germline, CDR1 is SEHNR and CDR2 FQNEAQ (reference sequence). The CDR3 runs 15 residues. Between the trimmed V and J ends, which lost 5 bases and 3 bases, there was a span of 14 bases.